This T cell receptor beta chain was found in a study of cytomegalovirus exposure and HLA in healthy donors. The study, taken as a whole, reports: In a later analysis, a missense DCLRE1C variant was linked to TCR beta V- and J-gene trimming. The likely origin of a cluster of highly shared sequence variants was a sequencing artifact.

Note on this clone: Its antigen is not identified.

With 60 Vbeta and 13 Jbeta primers, the PCR was carried out. The protocol was immunoSEQ multiplex PCR, while the TCRdb copy is restricted to in-frame clones and leaves out a portion. The sample has around 120,000 clones; 65% to 90% are singletons. The clonotype originates from a girl aged 2-10 years in good health and CMV-seronegative. Input material: PBMCs.

CDR3 sequence: CASSESRTDVHEQYF. As DNA, the CDR3 is TGTGCCAGCAGTGAATCGCGGACAGACGTACACGAGCAGTACTTC. This rearrangement joins TRBV25-1 to TRBJ2-5, with a tentative D call TRBD1 (6 bases). The J call is doubtful: the DNA matches TRBJ2-7 better. The CDR3 length is 15 residues. Germline V gene lookup returns CDR1 MGHDK and CDR2 SYGVNS.